The clone carrying this TCR beta chain was detected only once. The CDR3 is 15 residues long. V was clipped by 3 bases and J by 5 bases, with 14 bases between them. The V gene's germline CDR1 is SNHLY and CDR2 FYNNEI. Profiling relied on immunoSEQ multiplex PCR, and the TCRdb table lists in-frame clones only, not all of them. The profile shows 40,000 to 50,000 clones, around 93% of them singletons. The source of the sample is a study of T cell changes during pregnancy in multiple sclerosis. The V call is TRBV2, the J call TRBJ2-4; D call uncertain. The sample was CD8+ T cells from peripheral blood mononuclear cells, taken in the third trimester of pregnancy. The sequence derives from a female donor with multiple sclerosis, enrolled in a pregnancy study. The CDR3 protein is CASSELQANENIQYF. The DNA for the CDR3 is TGTGCCAGCAGTGAGTTGCAGGCTAATGAAAACATTCAGTACTTC. The full variable domain, completed using reference TRBV2 and TRBJ2-4, is EPEVTQTPSHQVTQMGQEVILRCVPISNHLYFYWYRQILGQKVEFLVSFYNNEISEKSEIFDDQFSVERPDGSNFTLKIRSTKLEDSAMYFCASSELQANENIQYFGAGTRLSVL.